This T cell receptor (beta chain) was documented in a study of blood T cell repertoires in COVID-19. At the level of the study: The United States, Italy and Spain were the sources of the acute and convalescent COVID-19 samples. T cells, B-cell-depleted T cells, or PBMCs provided the cDNA or gDNA that served as material.

As processed by the authors: Amplification with reference gene primers provided the estimates of nucleated cell counts. The assay was immunoSEQ multiplex PCR, and TCRdb's table has in-frame clones only and misses some. That table is the source of V, J and clone size, and D and trimming were worked out from the DNA. The sample consists of roughly 200,000 clones, roughly 80% of them appearing once. This CDR3 region has 18 residues. Trimming cost V 4 bases and J 2 bases; bases outside gene matches: 14. Germline lookup yields CDR1 MNHEY and CDR2 SMNVEV (reference sequence). This chain uses TRBV27 with TRBJ2-1, with TRBD2 matching over 7 bases. The sequence came from a woman of 80 years or more with acute or convalescent COVID-19. The sequencing sample was made of peripheral blood. The chain's CDR3 is CASSSVFQGEGTYNEQFF. CDR3 DNA: TGTGCCAGCAGTTCAGTGTTTCAAGGGGAGGGGACCTACAATGAGCAGTTCTTC.